This T cell receptor (beta chain) is drawn from a study of Graves' ophthalmopathy and Graves' hyperthyroidism. Broader study findings: Most thyroid-expanded clonotypes exceeding 0.001 frequency were also found in blood.

Exclusion covered patients with other autoimmune diseases or uncontrolled infections (as well as pregnancy or lactation). Clinical symptoms and serum thyroxine were used for diagnosis; TRAb, thyroid ultrasound and orbital computed tomography were also relied on. This CDR3 contains 14 residues. Losses at the gene ends were 7 bases for V and 2 bases for J; bases not matched to a gene: 7. Germline CDR1 is SGHVS and CDR2 is FQNEAQ. Amplification of the TCR beta CDR3 regions used RNA transcripts (as template). Second-round multiplex PCR followed a first-round RT-PCR using HTBI primers. TCRdb reanalysed the multiplex PCR reads using MiXCR and keeps one entry per CDR3 protein. The table includes over a million distinct CDR3 sequences, about 35% detected once. Concerning this clonotype itself: Its antigen is unknown.

Specimen: peripheral blood or thyroid tissue (not recorded which). The chain is built from TRBV7-8 and TRBJ2-7, with 8 nucleotides matching TRBD2. The source is an adult man with Graves' hyperthyroidism. This chain's CDR3 is CASTAGRGAYEQYF. The DNA for the CDR3 is TGTGCCAGCACTGCCGGGAGGGGGGCCTACGAGCAGTACTTC.